The 23 T cell receptor beta chains in this list originate from one sample, sequenced in a study of CD8+ T cells in alopecia areata. RNA extraction and reverse transcription yielded cDNA as sequencing template. The data were produced by immunoSEQ multiplex PCR, yet TCRdb's version contains in-frame clones alone and is incomplete. This table holds more than 85,000 clones, about 40% found once. The sample was CD4+ T cells sorted from blood. The receptors originated from a human donor with alopecia areata.

There are a few counts of this clone. The CDR3 region is CSVNPTGREGETQYF. The DNA for the CDR3 is TGCAGCGTTAACCCGACAGGGCGTGAGGGGGAGACCCAGTACTTC. The rearrangement joins TRBV29-1 to TRBJ2-5; TRBD1 matches at 7 bases. J gave up 5 bases and V 5 bases, and 14 bases lay outside the gene matches. Germline CDR1 reads SQVTM; CDR2 reads ANQGSEA. The CDR3 spans 15 residues.

V gene TRBV7-2 combines with J gene TRBJ2-4; the D is unclear. This CDR3 is 16 amino acids long. CDR1 and CDR2 (germline): SGHTA, FQGNSA. With 4 bases removed from V and 7 bases from J, the gap between germline ends came to 20 bases. The CDR3 DNA sequence: TGTGCCAGCAGCTCCCGGCCGGGCCCTCCTTTGAACATTCAGTACTTC. This translates into CASSSRPGPPLNIQYF.

V gene TRBV5-1 combines with J gene TRBJ1-1; no firm D call. The ends were cut back, 3 bases at V and 3 bases at J, with 15 bases in the middle. The germline gives CDR1 SGHRS, CDR2 YFSETQ. The CDR3 is 15 amino acids. CDR3 in DNA: TGCGCCAGCAGCTCACAGACGGCCTCAGACACTGAAGCTTTCTTT. This translates into CASSSQTASDTEAFF.

The CDR3 spells CASSLYSGRNTEAFF. The CDR3 DNA reads as TGCGCCAGCAGCTTGTATTCAGGCAGGAACACTGAAGCTTTCTTT. The chain has TRBV5-1 and TRBJ1-1; D is undetermined. Germline CDR1 SGHRS, CDR2 YFSETQ. The CDR3 consists of 15 residues. Trimming took 1 base from V and 1 from J, leaving 11 bases between them.

The gene calls are TRBV30 and TRBJ1-2; the D gene is possibly TRBD1 (5 bases). CDR1 and CDR2 (germline): GTSNPN, SVGIG (reference sequence). This CDR3 has 14 amino acids. Deletions cut 2 bases from V and 4 bases from J, with 14 bases between. CDR3 sequence reads: CAWSTPGRFYGYTF. CDR3 sequence (DNA): TGTGCCTGGAGTACCCCGGGACGGTTCTATGGCTACACCTTC.

V is TRBV7-9 and J is TRBJ1-2; TRBD1 is a possible D gene (6 bases). Germline V CDR1 and CDR2: SEHNR, FQNEAQ (reference sequence). Trimming removed 5 bases from V and 8 bases from J, with 15 bases in between. The CDR3 is 13 residues long. This chain's CDR3 is CASSPTGSWGYTF. For the CDR3, the DNA is TGTGCCAGCAGCCCTACAGGGTCCTGGGGCTACACCTTC.

The chain uses TRBV2 and TRBJ1-1, with 7 nucleotides matching TRBD1. The V segment lost 5 bases and the J segment 1 base; nucleotides outside the gene matches: 4. The CDR3 has 14 amino acids. Germline V CDR1 and CDR2: SNHLY, FYNNEI. The CDR3 sequence is CASSRQGTNTEAFF. The CDR3 DNA sequence: TGTGCCAGCAGTCGACAGGGAACGAACACTGAAGCTTTCTTT.

This clone was seen a few times. The J gene is TRBJ2-6, the V gene TRBV25-1; TRBD2 aligns across 10 bases. Unmatched junction bases numbered 10, after V lost 8 bases and J lost 3 bases. Germline lookup yields CDR1 MGHDK and CDR2 SYGVNS. The CDR3 runs 17 residues. CDR3 DNA sequence: TGTGCCAGCGGCACTCTAGCGGGAGCTCATGGGGCCAACGTCCTGACTTTC. Translation: CASGTLAGAHGANVLTF.

This clone was observed a handful of times. The chain joins TRBV28 to TRBJ2-7; D might be TRBD2 (6 bases). Germline CDR1 MDHEN, CDR2 SYDVKM. The CDR3 is made up of 11 amino acids. V was cut by 7 bases and J by 9 bases, with 13 bases left in between. The CDR3, as DNA: TGTGCCAGCATGAGTCGGGGGAGGCAGTACTTC. Its translation is CASMSRGRQYF. Looking up the rest from reference TRBV28 and TRBJ2-7 gives the full variable domain: DVKVTQSSRYLVKRTGEKVFLECVQDMDHENMFWYRQDPGLGLRLIYFSYDVKMKEKGDIPEGYSVSREKKERFSLILESASTNQTSMYLCASMSRGRQYFGPGTRLTVT.

The J gene is TRBJ2-5, the V gene TRBV30; TRBD1 agrees at 7 bases. The germline V gene has CDR1 GTSNPN and CDR2 SVGIG (reference sequence). This CDR3 has 12 residues. Trimming cost V 4 bases and J 4 bases; bases outside gene matches: 3. The DNA for the CDR3 is TGTGCCTGGACCACAGGGGTAGAGACCCAGTACTTC. It codes for CAWTTGVETQYF.

This clone was observed a handful of times. V gene TRBV5-1 combines with J gene TRBJ2-7, with TRBD1 matching 8 bases. Per germline, CDR1 SGHRS and CDR2 YFSETQ. V was clipped by 4 bases and J by 5 bases; unmatched bases: 11. The CDR3 length is 15 residues. This CDR3 is CASSPAGQDPHEQYF. Written as DNA, the CDR3 is TGCGCCAGCAGCCCGGCGGGACAGGACCCCCACGAGCAGTACTTC.

The rearrangement links TRBV29-1 to TRBJ2-1; D not certain. The CDR3 sequence is 10 residues long. Germline values: CDR1 SQVTM, CDR2 ANQGSEA. Trimming pared 7 bases from V and 5 bases from J, leaving 6 bases between. This CDR3 reads CSGNHNEQFF. The CDR3 nucleotides are TGCAGCGGAAATCACAATGAGCAGTTCTTC.

The rearrangement links TRBV2 to TRBJ2-7; TRBD2 is a possible D gene (6 bases). Germline lookup yields CDR1 SNHLY and CDR2 FYNNEI. The V gene lost 6 bases and the J gene lost 2 bases, with 11 bases spanning the gap. The length of the CDR3 is 13 residues. The CDR3 is CASSRPGAYEQYF. The CDR3 DNA sequence: TGTGCCAGCAGCCGGCCGGGGGCCTACGAGCAGTACTTC.

This chain joins TRBV29-1 and TRBJ2-2, with D unclear. This CDR3 is 14 amino acids long. Germline V CDR1 and CDR2: SQVTM, ANQGSEA. Between the trimmed V and J ends, which lost 4 bases and 4 bases, there was a span of 13 bases. The CDR3 nucleotides are TGCAGCGTTGGTCATCGGGCGAGCACCGGGGAGCTGTTTTTT. It codes for CSVGHRASTGELFF.

This chain uses TRBV5-1 with TRBJ1-5; weak D call: TRBD1 (6 bases). Trimming removed 4 bases from V and 2 bases from J, with 10 bases in between. The germline gives CDR1 SGHRS, CDR2 YFSETQ. This CDR3 contains 14 residues. CDR3 coding DNA: TGCGCCAGCAGCGCCGGGGGCGGCAATCAGCCCCAGCATTTT. The encoded protein is CASSAGGGNQPQHF.

V and J are TRBV7-9 and TRBJ2-3; 9 bases align to TRBD2. CDR1 is SEHNR and CDR2 is FQNEAQ in the germline V gene (reference sequence). With V trimmed by 5 bases and J by 3 bases, 6 bases remained unmatched. The CDR3 is made up of 15 amino acids. The chain's CDR3 is CASSVRSGGTDTQYF. The DNA of the CDR3 is TGTGCCAGCAGCGTGAGGAGCGGGGGGACAGATACGCAGTATTTT.

The J gene is TRBJ1-2, the V gene TRBV4-3; tentative D call: TRBD1 (6 bases). Germline V CDR1 and CDR2: LGHNA, YSLEER. This CDR3 comprises 15 residues. Trimming removed 0 bases at V and 4 bases at J, with 12 bases between. The CDR3 protein is CASSQEYRDIYGYTF. DNA for the CDR3: TGCGCCAGCAGCCAAGAATACAGGGATATCTATGGCTACACCTTC.

V and J are TRBV14 and TRBJ2-5, with D possibly being TRBD2 (6 bases). The CDR3 contains 15 residues. Trimming removed 2 bases at V and 0 bases at J, with 10 bases between. Germline CDR1 reads SGHDN; CDR2 reads FVKESK. CDR3 DNA sequence: TGTGCCAGCAGCCAACTACGGGGGTACCAAGAGACCCAGTACTTC. Protein: CASSQLRGYQETQYF.

This clone came up a few times. The chain has TRBV29-1 and TRBJ2-7, with D possibly TRBD2 on 5 matching bases. This CDR3 contains 15 residues. V dropped 5 bases and J dropped 2 bases, with 19 bases sitting between them. Germline values: CDR1 SQVTM, CDR2 ANQGSEA. The CDR3 DNA reads as TGCAGCGTTAGCGGAATCAACCTGTCTCCCTACGAGCAGTACTTC. Translating it yields CSVSGINLSPYEQYF.

This clone turned up a few times. The CDR3 DNA reads TGTGCCTCACGGGAGAACACCGGGGAGCTGTTTTTT. Residues: CASRENTGELFF. V is TRBV10-3 and J is TRBJ2-2; a weak D match, TRBD2 (5 bases). V was pared by 11 bases and J by 1 base, with 8 bases between. In germline, CDR1 is ENHRY, CDR2 SYGVKD. The CDR3 contains 12 residues.

This rearrangement joins TRBV7-9 to TRBJ1-1; no reliable D call. CDR1 SEHNR and CDR2 FQNEAQ come from the germline V gene (reference sequence). The CDR3 consists of 13 residues. The V end was cut by 5 bases, the J end by 5 bases, with 12 bases between. CDR3 sequence reads: CASSVEVETEAFF. The DNA for the CDR3 is TGTGCCAGCAGCGTAGAGGTGGAAACTGAAGCTTTCTTT.

This rearrangement joins TRBV6-5 to TRBJ2-3; TRBD1 aligns across 9 bases. This CDR3 comprises 14 residues. V trimming: 7 bases; J trimming: 5 bases; junction bases outside the gene matches: 7. From germline, CDR1 is MNHEY and CDR2 SVGAGI. The CDR3 nucleotides are TGTGCCAGCAACAGGGACAGGGTTATAGATACGCAGTATTTT. Amino acids: CASNRDRVIDTQYF.

V gene TRBV29-1 combines with J gene TRBJ2-1, with TRBD2 matching over 15 bases. V dropped 8 bases and J dropped 8; count of bases not matched to a gene: 22. The CDR3 is 19 residues long. Germline lookup yields CDR1 SQVTM and CDR2 ANQGSEA. The CDR3 nucleotides are TGCAGCCCGCAGGACACAAAAGGACTAGCGGGAGGGTGGTGCTATGAGCAGTTCTTC. This gives the protein CSPQDTKGLAGGWCYEQFF.